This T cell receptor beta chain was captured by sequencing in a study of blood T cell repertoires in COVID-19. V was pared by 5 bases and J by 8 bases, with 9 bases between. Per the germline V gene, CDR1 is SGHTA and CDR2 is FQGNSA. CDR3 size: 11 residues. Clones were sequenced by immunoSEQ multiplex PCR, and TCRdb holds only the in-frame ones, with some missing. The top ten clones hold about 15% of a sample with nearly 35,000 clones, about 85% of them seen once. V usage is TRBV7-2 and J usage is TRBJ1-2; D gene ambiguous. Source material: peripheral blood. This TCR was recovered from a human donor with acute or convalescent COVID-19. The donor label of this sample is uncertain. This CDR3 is CASSPLLGYTF. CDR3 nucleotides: TGTGCCAGCAGCCCCCTTTTGGGCTACACCTTC. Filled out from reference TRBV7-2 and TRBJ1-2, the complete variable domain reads GAGVSQSPSNKVTEKGKDVELRCDPISGHTALYWYRQSLGQGLEFLIYFQGNSAPDKSGLPSDRFSAERTGGSVSTLTIQRTQQEDSAVYLCASSPLLGYTFGSGTRLTVV.